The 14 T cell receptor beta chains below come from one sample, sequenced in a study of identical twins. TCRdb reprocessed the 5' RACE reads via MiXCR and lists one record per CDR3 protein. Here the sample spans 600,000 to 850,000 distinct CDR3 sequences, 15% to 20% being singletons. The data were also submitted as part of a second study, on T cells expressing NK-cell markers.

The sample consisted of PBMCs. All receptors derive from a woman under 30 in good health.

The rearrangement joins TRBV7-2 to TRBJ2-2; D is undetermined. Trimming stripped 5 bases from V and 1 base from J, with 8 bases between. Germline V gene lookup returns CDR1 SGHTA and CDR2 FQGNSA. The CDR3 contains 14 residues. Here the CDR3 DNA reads TGTGCCAGCAGCACACAAATGAACACCGGGGAGCTGTTTTTT. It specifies CASSTQMNTGELFF. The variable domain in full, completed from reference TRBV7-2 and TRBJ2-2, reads GAGVSQSPSNKVTEKGKDVELRCDPISGHTALYWYRQSLGQGLEFLIYFQGNSAPDKSGLPSDRFSAERTGGSVSTLTIQRTQQEDSAVYLCASSTQMNTGELFFGEGSRLTVL.

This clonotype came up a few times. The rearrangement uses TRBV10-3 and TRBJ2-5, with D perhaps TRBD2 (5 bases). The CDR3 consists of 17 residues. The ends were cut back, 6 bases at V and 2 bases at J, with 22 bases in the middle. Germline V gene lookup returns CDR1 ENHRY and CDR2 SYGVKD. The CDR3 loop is CAISRTGLTTGQETQYF. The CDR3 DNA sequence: TGTGCCATCAGCCGAACCGGACTCACTACGGGGCAAGAGACCCAGTACTTC.

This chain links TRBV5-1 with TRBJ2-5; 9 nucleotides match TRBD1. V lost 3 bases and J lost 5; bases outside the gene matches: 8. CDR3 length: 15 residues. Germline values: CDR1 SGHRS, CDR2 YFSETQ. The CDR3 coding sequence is TGCGCCAGCAGCTCGAACAGGGGGCGCGTTGAGACCCAGTACTTC. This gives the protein CASSSNRGRVETQYF.

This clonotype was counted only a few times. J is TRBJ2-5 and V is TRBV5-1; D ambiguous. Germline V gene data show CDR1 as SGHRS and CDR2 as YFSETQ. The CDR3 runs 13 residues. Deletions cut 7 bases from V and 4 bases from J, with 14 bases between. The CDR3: CASGQLGGETQYF. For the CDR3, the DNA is TGCGCCAGCGGCCAGCTTGGTGGAGAGACCCAGTACTTC.

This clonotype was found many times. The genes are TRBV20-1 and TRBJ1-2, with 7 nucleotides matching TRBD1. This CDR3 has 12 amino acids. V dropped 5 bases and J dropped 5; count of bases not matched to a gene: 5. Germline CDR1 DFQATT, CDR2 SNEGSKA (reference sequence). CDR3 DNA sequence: TGCAGTGCTGATGACAGGGATTATGGCTACACCTTC. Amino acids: CSADDRDYGYTF.

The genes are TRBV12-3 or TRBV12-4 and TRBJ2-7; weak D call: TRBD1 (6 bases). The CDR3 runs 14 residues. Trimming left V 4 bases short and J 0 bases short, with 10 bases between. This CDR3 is CASSSQGNSYEQYF. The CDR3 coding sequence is TGTGCCAGCAGTTCACAGGGAAACTCCTACGAGCAGTACTTC.

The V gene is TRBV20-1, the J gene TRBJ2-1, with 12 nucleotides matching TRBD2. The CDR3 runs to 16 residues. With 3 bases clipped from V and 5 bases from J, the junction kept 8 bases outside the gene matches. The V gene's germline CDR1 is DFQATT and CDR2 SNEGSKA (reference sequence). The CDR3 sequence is CSARSPLAGGHNEQFF. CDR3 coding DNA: TGCAGTGCTAGGTCCCCCCTAGCGGGGGGGCACAATGAGCAGTTCTTC.

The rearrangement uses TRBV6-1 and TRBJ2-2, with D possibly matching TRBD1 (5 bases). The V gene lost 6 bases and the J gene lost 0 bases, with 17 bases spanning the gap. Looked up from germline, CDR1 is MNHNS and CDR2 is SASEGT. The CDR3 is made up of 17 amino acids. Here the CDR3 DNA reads TGTGCCAGCAGCCTCGGACAAGGGCGATCGAACACCGGGGAGCTGTTTTTT. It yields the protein CASSLGQGRSNTGELFF.

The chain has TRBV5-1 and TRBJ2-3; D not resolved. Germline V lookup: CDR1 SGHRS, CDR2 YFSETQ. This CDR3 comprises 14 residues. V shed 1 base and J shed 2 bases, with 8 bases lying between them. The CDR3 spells CASSLSDTTDTQYF. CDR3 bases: TGCGCCAGCAGCTTGTCAGACACCACAGATACGCAGTATTTT.

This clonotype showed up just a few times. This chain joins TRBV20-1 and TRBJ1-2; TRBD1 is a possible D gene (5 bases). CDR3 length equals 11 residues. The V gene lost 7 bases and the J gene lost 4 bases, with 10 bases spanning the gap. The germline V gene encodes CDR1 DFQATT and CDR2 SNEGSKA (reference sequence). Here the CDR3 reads CSGGGIYGYTF. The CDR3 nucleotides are TGCAGTGGGGGGGGTATCTATGGCTACACCTTC.

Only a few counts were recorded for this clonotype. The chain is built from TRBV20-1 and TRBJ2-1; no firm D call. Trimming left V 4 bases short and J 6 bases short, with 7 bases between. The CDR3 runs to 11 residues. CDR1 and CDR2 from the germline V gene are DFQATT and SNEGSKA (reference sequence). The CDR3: CSATDFNEQFF. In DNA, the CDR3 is TGCAGTGCTACCGACTTCAATGAGCAGTTCTTC.

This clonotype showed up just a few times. CDR3 sequence: CASSYFISSTGGIGEQFF. In DNA, the CDR3 is TGTGCCAGCAGTTACTTTATATCAAGTACTGGGGGAATAGGGGAGCAGTTCTTC. The chain is built from TRBV6-5 and TRBJ2-1, with D possibly being TRBD1 or TRBD2 (5 bases each). The CDR3 extends over 18 amino acids. Germline lookup yields CDR1 MNHEY and CDR2 SVGAGI. With 1 base removed from V and 10 bases from J, the gap between germline ends came to 26 bases.

CDR3 residues: CASSQEGGFRQPQHF. The CDR3 nucleotides are TGTGCCAGCAGCCAAGAGGGCGGCTTCCGTCAGCCCCAGCATTTT. V gene TRBV4-2 combines with J gene TRBJ1-5; D uncertain. Germline-derived CDR1 and CDR2 are LGHNA and YNFKEQ. V lost 0 bases and J 6 bases, leaving 12 bases between the germline ends. The CDR3 covers 15 residues.

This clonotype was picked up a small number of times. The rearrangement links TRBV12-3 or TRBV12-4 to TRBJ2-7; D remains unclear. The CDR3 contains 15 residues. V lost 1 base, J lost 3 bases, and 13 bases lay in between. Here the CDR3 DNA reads TGTGCCAGCAGTTTAGGGGGTAGCCACTACTACGAGCAGTACTTC. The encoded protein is CASSLGGSHYYEQYF.